The T cell receptor beta chain under discussion was sequenced for a study of T cell repertoires in cytomegalovirus infection. Study background: The authors relied on CMV epitopes, both recently identified HLA-C-restricted and well-studied HLA-B-restricted. CMV infection plus the matching HLA type was flagged by public TCR beta signatures.

Via MiXCR, TCRdb re-called the reads, giving one row per CDR3 protein. Altogether some 800,000 distinct CDR3 sequences are present, less than 35% being singletons, with the ten largest covering 9.5% to 15%. Regarding this clonotype: Its antigen is not identified.

The sample in question was cultured CD8+ T cells from PBMCs, obtained from culture after CMV antigen stimulation. This TCR was recovered from a human donor in good health (CMV status not recorded). Some clones in this sample may be carry-over from other donors' samples.

CDR3 sequence: CASSEDYSNQPQHF. CDR3 DNA sequence: TGTGCCAGCAGTGAAGACTATAGCAATCAGCCCCAGCATTTT. The V gene is TRBV2, the J gene TRBJ1-5; D is undetermined. The germline V and J ends were trimmed by 1 base and 0 bases, with 4 bases remaining between them. Germline V CDR1 and CDR2: SNHLY, FYNNEI. This CDR3 region has 14 residues.